Listed below are T cell receptor beta chains from one sample, sequenced in a study of blood T cells in healthy people across ages. TCRdb reprocessed the 5' RACE reads via MiXCR and lists one record per CDR3 protein. The sample holds almost 1 million distinct CDR3 sequences, about 53% seen once. Sequencing was performed on blood. Receptor source: a woman aged 55-70 years in good health. Both conserved end residues are part of each CDR3. Fields, in order: J gene, V gene, clone size, D gene, CDR3 DNA, CDR3 protein. D genes are given only for firm matches. Expanded clones get a size class; other rows say once, few or many, or leave the size out.

J gene: TRBJ1-1; V gene: TRBV3-1; clone size: few; D gene: -; CDR3 DNA: TGTGCCAGCAGCCATTTAGGGAACACTGAGGCTTTCTTT; CDR3 protein: CASSHLGNTEAFF
J gene: TRBJ2-4; V gene: TRBV6-2/TRBV6-3; clone size: few; D gene: -; CDR3 DNA: TGTGCCAGCAGTTTGGTGGGGGCTAGTATTCAGTACTTC; CDR3 protein: CASSLVGASIQYF
J gene: TRBJ1-2; V gene: TRBV13; clone size: once; D gene: -; CDR3 DNA: TGTGCCAGCAGCCTATGGCAGGGTCAAAGCTATGGCTACACCTTC; CDR3 protein: CASSLWQGQSYGYTF
J gene: TRBJ1-2; V gene: TRBV15; clone size: many; D gene: -; CDR3 DNA: TGTGCCACCAGCAGGGAGGGACACCCGGGCTACACCTTC; CDR3 protein: CATSREGHPGYTF
J gene: TRBJ1-4; V gene: TRBV29-1; clone size: -; D gene: -; CDR3 DNA: TGCAGCGTTGACACGCCTGAGGGAGGAAATGAAAAACTGTTTTTT; CDR3 protein: CSVDTPEGGNEKLFF
J gene: TRBJ2-1; V gene: TRBV28; clone size: -; D gene: TRBD2; CDR3 DNA: TGTGCCAGCAGTTTTCGTCCTAGCGGGAGAGGAGAGACCCAGTTCTTC; CDR3 protein: CASSFRPSGRGETQFF
J gene: TRBJ2-7; V gene: TRBV7-2; clone size: -; D gene: TRBD2; CDR3 DNA: TGTGCCAGCAGCCTCCGTAGCGGGAGCCTCATTTACGAGCAGTACTTC; CDR3 protein: CASSLRSGSLIYEQYF
J gene: TRBJ2-7; V gene: TRBV6-1; clone size: -; D gene: TRBD2; CDR3 DNA: TGTGCCAGCAGTGCTAGCGGGCAATACGAGCAGTACTTC; CDR3 protein: CASSASGQYEQYF
J gene: TRBJ2-6; V gene: TRBV27; clone size: -; D gene: TRBD1; CDR3 DNA: TGTGCCAGCCAGCCTTGGGGACAGGACTCTGGGGCCAACGTCCTGACTTTC; CDR3 protein: CASQPWGQDSGANVLTF
J gene: TRBJ2-5; V gene: TRBV18; clone size: few; D gene: TRBD1; CDR3 DNA: TGTGCCAGCTCGCTCGGACAGGGCCCAGAGACCCAGTACTTC; CDR3 protein: CASSLGQGPETQYF
J gene: TRBJ1-1; V gene: TRBV24-1; clone size: -; D gene: TRBD1; CDR3 DNA: TGTGCCACCACGGGACAGGGTGGGACTGAAGCTTTCTTT; CDR3 protein: CATTGQGGTEAFF
J gene: TRBJ1-2; V gene: TRBV15; clone size: -; D gene: -; CDR3 DNA: TGTGCCACCAGCAGAGATAATTGGGGTGGCTACACCTTC; CDR3 protein: CATSRDNWGGYTF
J gene: TRBJ2-3; V gene: TRBV7-9; clone size: -; D gene: TRBD2; CDR3 DNA: TGTGCCAGCAGCCCCCAGGGCGGGGGGATTATAACAGATACGCAGTATTTT; CDR3 protein: CASSPQGGGIITDTQYF
J gene: TRBJ2-5; V gene: TRBV18; clone size: few; D gene: -; CDR3 DNA: TGTGCCAGCAGCCCAACGACAGTCCAAGAGACCCAGTACTTC; CDR3 protein: CASSPTTVQETQYF
J gene: TRBJ2-3; V gene: TRBV4-3; clone size: few; D gene: -; CDR3 DNA: TGCGCCAGCAGCCAAGTCAGTTTGACTGCAGGGGTAAGAGATACGCAGTATTTT; CDR3 protein: CASSQVSLTAGVRDTQYF
J gene: TRBJ1-1; V gene: TRBV29-1; clone size: -; D gene: -; CDR3 DNA: TGCAGCGTTTTCAGTTTTTCGAACACTGAAGCTTTCTTT; CDR3 protein: CSVFSFSNTEAFF
J gene: TRBJ2-7; V gene: TRBV7-9; clone size: -; D gene: -; CDR3 DNA: TGTGCCAGCAGCTCAGACAGGATAAAGTACTTC; CDR3 protein: CASSSDRIKYF
J gene: TRBJ2-5; V gene: TRBV15; clone size: -; D gene: -; CDR3 DNA: TGTGCCACCAGCAGAGATAGGTCAAGATTGCCGAACAATGAGCAGTACTTC; CDR3 protein: CATSRDRSRLPNNEQYF
J gene: TRBJ2-2; V gene: TRBV6-2/TRBV6-3; clone size: -; D gene: TRBD2; CDR3 DNA: TGTGCCAGCAGTTACCGGCTAGCGGGAGACTCGAACACCGGGGAGCTGTTTTTT; CDR3 protein: CASSYRLAGDSNTGELFF
J gene: TRBJ2-5; V gene: TRBV9; clone size: few; D gene: TRBD2; CDR3 DNA: TGTGCCAGCAGCGTAGATGCGGGAGGAAGCCAAGAGACCCAGTACTTC; CDR3 protein: CASSVDAGGSQETQYF
J gene: TRBJ2-7; V gene: TRBV6-1; clone size: few; D gene: -; CDR3 DNA: TGTGCCAGCAACACAGGGTTATACGAGCAGTACTTC; CDR3 protein: CASNTGLYEQYF
J gene: TRBJ2-3; V gene: TRBV7-8; clone size: few; D gene: -; CDR3 DNA: TGTGCCAGCAGCTTACATCTTTCACCCAACACAGATACGCAGTATTTT; CDR3 protein: CASSLHLSPNTDTQYF
J gene: TRBJ2-5; V gene: TRBV7-9; clone size: -; D gene: -; CDR3 DNA: TGTGCCAGCAGCTTAGAGCTGGGACGGCAAGAGACCCAGTACTTC; CDR3 protein: CASSLELGRQETQYF
J gene: TRBJ2-5; V gene: TRBV20-1; clone size: -; D gene: TRBD2; CDR3 DNA: TGCAGTGCTGGGACTAGCGGTTACCAAGAGACCCAGTACTTC; CDR3 protein: CSAGTSGYQETQYF
J gene: TRBJ2-5; V gene: TRBV7-2; clone size: few; D gene: -; CDR3 DNA: TGTGCCAGCAGCCCCCGGGTCGTCCAAGAGACCCAGTACTTC; CDR3 protein: CASSPRVVQETQYF
J gene: TRBJ2-1; V gene: TRBV5-5; clone size: -; D gene: TRBD1; CDR3 DNA: TGTGCCAGCAGCGAAAGCGACAGGGCTAAATATGAGCAGTTCTTC; CDR3 protein: CASSESDRAKYEQFF
J gene: TRBJ1-1; V gene: TRBV7-9; clone size: -; D gene: -; CDR3 DNA: TGTGCCAGCAGCTTAGGTTTTGGGAACACTGAAGCTTTCTTT; CDR3 protein: CASSLGFGNTEAFF
J gene: TRBJ1-2; V gene: TRBV7-9; clone size: once; D gene: -; CDR3 DNA: TGTGCCAGCAGCCCAGGCAGAGGGGGCTACACCTTC; CDR3 protein: CASSPGRGGYTF
J gene: TRBJ2-1; V gene: TRBV12-3/TRBV12-4; clone size: -; D gene: -; CDR3 DNA: TGTGCCAGCAGTCCCATCCTTCCTGTCTGGAATGAGCAGTTCTTC; CDR3 protein: CASSPILPVWNEQFF
J gene: TRBJ2-4; V gene: TRBV12-3/TRBV12-4; clone size: -; D gene: -; CDR3 DNA: TGTGCCAGCAGCTTGGGGGGCCTACACATTCAGTACTTC; CDR3 protein: CASSLGGLHIQYF
J gene: TRBJ2-5; V gene: TRBV3-1; clone size: -; D gene: -; CDR3 DNA: TGTGCCAGCAGCCAAGATATGACAGCCTCACAGTACTTC; CDR3 protein: CASSQDMTASQYF